A single sample is the source of the 4 T cell receptor beta chains below, sequenced in a study of naive and memory T cell subsets. Study-wide points: Possibly reflecting memory cells re-expressing CD45RA, a few larger clonotypes occurred in naive repertoires, especially CD8.

Their antigens are not known. The beta constant-region primer was an equimolar mix of two oligonucleotides covering TRBC1 and TRBC2. Four rounds of PCR amplified the ligated cDNA using nested alpha and beta constant-region primers plus SP2. TCRdb re-analysed the UMI-ligation and nested PCR reads in MiXCR, keeping a single row per CDR3 protein. The sample records about 150,000 distinct CDR3 sequences, 20% to 25% being singletons. Specimen: naive CD4+ T cells from blood. The receptor set was obtained from a human donor in good health.

The chain employs TRBV5-1 and TRBJ2-7; TRBD1 is a possible D gene (7 bases). Trimming shortened V by 4 bases and J by 9 bases, and 23 bases separated the two germline ends. Germline loops: CDR1 SGHRS, CDR2 YFSETQ. This CDR3 comprises 15 residues. CDR3 bases: TGCGCCAGCAGCGGAGGGACAGACCCCTCCTATCGGCAGTACTTC. It encodes CASSGGTDPSYRQYF.

This clonotype has only a few counts. The CDR3 sequence is CASSPQGRAYDEQYF. CDR3 bases: TGTGCCAGCTCACCTCAGGGCAGGGCATACGACGAGCAGTACTTC. This chain links TRBV18 with TRBJ2-7; D possibly corresponds to TRBD1 (5 bases). Trimming pared 3 bases from V and 5 bases from J, leaving 17 bases between. CDR1 and CDR2 (germline): KGHSH, LQKENI. This CDR3 has 15 amino acids. The complete variable domain, with remaining parts taken from reference TRBV18 and TRBJ2-7, reads NAGVMQNPRHLVRRRGQEARLRCSPMKGHSHVYWYRQLPEEGLKFMVYLQKENIIDESGMPKERFSAEFPKEGPSILRIQQVVRGDSAAYFCASSPQGRAYDEQYFGPGTRLTVT.

Only a few counts were recorded for this clonotype. The chain uses TRBV20-1 and TRBJ1-3, with D possibly TRBD1 on 5 matching bases. Germline assignment: CDR1 DFQATT and CDR2 SNEGSKA (reference sequence). The CDR3 sequence is 14 residues long. Between the trimmed V and J ends, which lost 3 bases and 2 bases, there was a span of 11 bases. The CDR3 DNA follows: TGCAGTGCTAGTCGATCAGGGACTGGAAACACCATATATTTT. Protein: CSASRSGTGNTIYF.

The V gene is TRBV20-1, the J gene TRBJ2-2; possible D gene TRBD2, 5 bases. V was clipped by 1 base and J by 6 bases, with 12 bases between them. CDR3 length: 14 residues. Germline CDR1 and CDR2: DFQATT and SNEGSKA (reference sequence). In nucleotides, the CDR3 is TGCAGTGCTAGAGTCCTTCGGGGAGCCGGGGAGCTGTTTTTT. This gives the protein CSARVLRGAGELFF.